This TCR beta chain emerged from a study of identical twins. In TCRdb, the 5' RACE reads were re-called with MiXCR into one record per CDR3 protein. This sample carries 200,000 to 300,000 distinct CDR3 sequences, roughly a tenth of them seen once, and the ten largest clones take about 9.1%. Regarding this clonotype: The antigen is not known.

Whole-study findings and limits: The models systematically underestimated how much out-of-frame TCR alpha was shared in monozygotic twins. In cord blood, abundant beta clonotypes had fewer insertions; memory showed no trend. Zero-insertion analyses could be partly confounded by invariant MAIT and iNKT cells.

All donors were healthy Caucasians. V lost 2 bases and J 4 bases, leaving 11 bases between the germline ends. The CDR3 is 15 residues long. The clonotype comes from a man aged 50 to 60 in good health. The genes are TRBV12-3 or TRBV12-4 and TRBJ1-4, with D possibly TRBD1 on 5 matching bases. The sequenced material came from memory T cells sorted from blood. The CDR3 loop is CASSLSSGFNEKLFF. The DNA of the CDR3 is TGTGCCAGCAGTTTATCCTCAGGGTTTAATGAAAAACTGTTTTTT.